The 20 T cell receptor beta chains below all came from one sample that was sequenced in a study of blood T cell repertoires in COVID-19. Libraries were prepared by immunoSEQ multiplex PCR; TCRdb keeps only in-frame clonotypes and omits some of them. The table records 140,000 to 150,000 clones, 75% to 85% of them present only once. Sequenced: peripheral blood. The receptors here all came from a man in his sixties with active or convalescent COVID-19.

This rearrangement joins TRBV19 to TRBJ2-1; D is undetermined. CDR1 LNHDA and CDR2 SQIVND come from the germline V gene (reference sequence). V was cut by 7 bases and J by 4 bases, with 11 bases left in between. The CDR3 totals 13 residues. DNA of the CDR3: TGTGCCAGTACCACCCCACGGTACAATGAGCAGTTCTTC. It translates to CASTTPRYNEQFF.

This chain links TRBV6-5 with TRBJ2-7; D unclear. CDR1 is MNHEY, CDR2 SVGAGI, per germline. CDR3 length: 14 amino acids. With 2 bases removed from V and 0 bases from J, the gap between germline ends came to 8 bases. The CDR3 region is CASSYEDSSYEQYF. The CDR3 region has the DNA TGTGCCAGCAGTTACGAGGATAGCTCCTACGAGCAGTACTTC.

V gene TRBV7-2 combines with J gene TRBJ1-5, with 8 bases lining up with TRBD1. Germline lookup yields CDR1 SGHTA and CDR2 FQGNSA. The CDR3 loop spans 18 amino acids. V lost 5 bases to trimming and J lost 11 bases; unmatched junction nucleotides: 23. CDR3 residues: CASSPGQDLWGGDGSQHF. CDR3 coding DNA: TGTGCCAGCAGCCCGGGACAGGACCTTTGGGGTGGAGATGGGTCCCAGCATTTT.

This clone was seen just once. CDR3: CASSPGQGTRTEAFF. In nucleotides, the CDR3 is TGTGCCAGCAGCCCGGGACAGGGAACGAGGACTGAAGCTTTCTTT. This rearrangement joins TRBV11-2 to TRBJ1-1; 9 bases fit TRBD1. This CDR3 is built from 15 residues. Germline CDR1 is SGHAT and CDR2 is FQNNGV. The junction had 9 bases not matched to a gene; V was cut back by 5 bases and J by 5 bases.

V usage is TRBV3-1 (or the pseudogene TRBV3-2) and J usage is TRBJ2-7; the match to TRBD2 covers 12 bases. Germline values: CDR1 LGHDT, CDR2 YNNKEL (reference sequence). Trimming cost V 1 base and J 5 bases; bases outside gene matches: 9. The CDR3 consists of 17 residues. CDR3 DNA: TGTGCCAGCAGCCAAGGAGGCCTAGCGGGAGGGGGCGACGAGCAGTACTTC. Its translation is CASSQGGLAGGGDEQYF.

The CDR3 region has the DNA TGTGCCAGCAGTCTCTTGGGGGCCAACTATGGCTACACCTTC. It yields the protein CASSLLGANYGYTF. V and J are TRBV6-6 and TRBJ1-2, with TRBD1 as a possible D gene (6 bases). The CDR3 is made up of 14 amino acids. The germline V and J ends were trimmed by 5 bases and 2 bases, with 12 bases remaining between them. CDR1 and CDR2 from the germline V gene are MNHNY and SVGAGI (reference sequence).

The chain carries TRBV5-1 and TRBJ1-6, with TRBD1 matching 9 bases. Trimming removed 4 bases from V and 6 bases from J; junction bases left unmatched: 5. Looked up from germline, CDR1 is SGHRS and CDR2 is YFSETQ. The CDR3 is 15 amino acids. CDR3 in DNA: TGCGCCAGCAGCCAAGGGACAGGGAGTAATTCACCCCTCCACTTT. Encoded protein: CASSQGTGSNSPLHF.

This clone has just a few counts. This chain links TRBV4-3 with TRBJ2-7, with D hard to call. Germline V CDR1 and CDR2: LGHNA, YSLEER. Trimming stripped 5 bases from V and 0 bases from J, with 11 bases between. The CDR3 runs 14 residues. The DNA of the CDR3 is TGCGCCAGCAGCTGGGCAGTCAGCTCCTACGAGCAGTACTTC. It codes for CASSWAVSSYEQYF.

This chain links TRBV28 with TRBJ2-1; 9 bases agree with TRBD2. The V and J ends lost 6 bases and 6 bases, in that order; junction bases with no gene match: 9. CDR3 size: 15 residues. Per germline, CDR1 MDHEN and CDR2 SYDVKM. The CDR3 region has the DNA TGTGCCAGCAGCTTACAGCGGGAGGATCTCAATGAGCAGTTCTTC. Translated: CASSLQREDLNEQFF.

J is TRBJ1-2 and V is TRBV28, with no clear D. Trimming took 8 bases from V and 6 from J, leaving 19 bases between them. Germline assignment: CDR1 MDHEN and CDR2 SYDVKM. The CDR3 runs to 14 residues. The CDR3 DNA reads TGTGCCAGCTTGTCCGCGGGAGGGAAGAATGGCTACACCTTC. This codes for CASLSAGGKNGYTF.

This clone was recorded only once. The rearrangement links TRBV28 to TRBJ2-2; TRBD2 might be the D (5 bases). CDR1 is MDHEN, CDR2 SYDVKM, per germline. V gave up 5 bases and J gave up 4 bases, with 14 bases separating them. This CDR3 region has 15 residues. The CDR3 nucleotides read TGTGCCAGCAGTCCCAACCTAGCAGGCACCGGGGAGCTGTTTTTT. Protein: CASSPNLAGTGELFF.

This chain joins TRBV3-1 (or the pseudogene TRBV3-2) and TRBJ2-2; D is unresolved. V lost 0 bases and J 1 base, leaving 9 bases between the germline ends. Germline values: CDR1 LGHDT, CDR2 YNNKEL (reference sequence). The CDR3 loop spans 16 amino acids. The CDR3 DNA reads TGTGCCAGCAGCCAAGAGGTAACTCAGAACACCGGGGAGCTGTTTTTT. It yields the protein CASSQEVTQNTGELFF.

The chain carries TRBV11-1 and TRBJ2-7; 14 bases agree with TRBD2. The V gene's germline CDR1 is SGHAT and CDR2 FQDESV (reference sequence). CDR3 length: 16 amino acids. V lost 5 bases to trimming and J lost 5 bases; unmatched junction nucleotides: 8. The CDR3 sequence: CASSGTSGSLRDEQYF. CDR3 bases: TGTGCCAGCAGCGGGACTAGCGGGAGCTTACGCGACGAGCAGTACTTC.

This chain joins TRBV4-2 and TRBJ1-1, with D tentatively TRBD1 (5 bases). CDR3 size: 16 residues. Germline lookup yields CDR1 LGHNA and CDR2 YNFKEQ. V was cut by 2 bases and J by 3 bases, with 16 bases left in between. The CDR3 coding sequence is TGTGCCAGCAGCCAAATTGGACCTAGGGGTTACACTGAAGCTTTCTTT. Translated, it gives CASSQIGPRGYTEAFF.

V and J are TRBV6-5 and TRBJ1-6; possibly TRBD1 for D (6 bases). Trimming left V 7 bases short and J 10 bases short, with 20 bases between. The CDR3 extends over 15 amino acids. The germline V gene has CDR1 MNHEY and CDR2 SVGAGI. CDR3 in amino acids: CASTYSFTGMSPLHF. Written as DNA, the CDR3 is TGTGCCAGCACCTACTCCTTTACAGGGATGTCACCCCTCCACTTT.

This rearrangement joins TRBV27 to TRBJ1-5, with TRBD1 as a possible D gene (5 bases). The CDR3 length is 16 residues. The germline CDR1 and CDR2 sequences are MNHEY and SMNVEV (reference sequence). The germline V and J ends were trimmed by 8 bases and 6 bases, with 23 bases remaining between them. The DNA for the CDR3 is TGTGCCAGCGCCCCTCCCCGGGGGGTTGTCGGTCAGCCCCAGCATTTT. This gives the protein CASAPPRGVVGQPQHF.

The chain carries TRBV12-5 and TRBJ2-3, with 10 positions matching TRBD2. From germline, CDR1 is LGHNT and CDR2 FRNRAP. V lost 1 base and J lost 1; bases outside the gene matches: 2. The CDR3 has 16 residues. The CDR3 coding sequence is TGTGCTAGTGGTTTGGGACTAGCGGGCCGCACAGATACGCAGTATTTT. Its protein is CASGLGLAGRTDTQYF.

The chain is built from TRBV28 and TRBJ1-2; D is undetermined. Trimming removed 6 bases from V and 7 bases from J, with 15 bases in between. The germline gives CDR1 MDHEN, CDR2 SYDVKM. This CDR3 contains 13 residues. The CDR3 protein is CASRYESRGGYTF. In nucleotides, the CDR3 is TGTGCCAGCAGGTACGAATCTCGGGGTGGCTACACCTTC.

The chain has TRBV18 and TRBJ1-1; the D gene is possibly TRBD1 (5 bases). The CDR3 totals 16 residues. Trimming pared 3 bases from V and 0 bases from J, leaving 14 bases between. Germline CDR1 KGHSH, CDR2 LQKENI. The CDR3 protein is CASSPNGGELNTEAFF. CDR3 DNA: TGTGCCAGCTCACCCAACGGGGGTGAGCTGAACACTGAAGCTTTCTTT.

CDR3 coding DNA: TGTGCCAGCAGCCACCGACTACTATGGTTCCCCCCGAGAGAGACCCAGTACTTC. This encodes CASSHRLLWFPPRETQYF. The rearrangement links TRBV5-4 to TRBJ2-5, with D tentatively TRBD2 (5 bases). V lost 4 bases, J lost 4 bases, and 26 bases lay in between. The CDR3 consists of 18 residues. CDR1 and CDR2 (germline): SGHNT, YYREEE (reference sequence). The variable domain in full, completed from reference TRBV5-4 and TRBJ2-5, reads ETGVTQSPTHLIKTRGQQVTLRCSSQSGHNTVSWYQQALGQGPQFIFQYYREEENGRGNFPPRFSGLQFPNYSSELNVNALELDDSALYLCASSHRLLWFPPRETQYFGPGTRLLVL.